These 6 T cell receptor beta chains share one sample of origin, sequenced in a study of shared clonotypes between healthy human individuals. Clones were read by immunoSEQ multiplex PCR, and TCRdb kept only the in-frame ones, dropping some. This table has over a million clones, approximately 96% appearing once. Sequenced: naive CD4+ T cells sorted from blood. This sample's subset: CD45RA+ positively selected. These receptors were obtained from a man younger than 40 in good health.

The rearrangement uses TRBV27 and TRBJ2-1; TRBD2 aligns across 7 bases. The J segment lost 1 base and the V segment lost 6 bases, leaving 9 bases of the junction unmatched. Germline values: CDR1 MNHEY, CDR2 SMNVEV (reference sequence). This CDR3 contains 16 residues. The CDR3 nucleotides read TGTGCCAGCAGCGTACTCGGGAGGCTGTCCTACAATGAGCAGTTCTTC. Residues: CASSVLGRLSYNEQFF.

This clone was seen a single time. The chain couples TRBV27 to TRBJ2-3, with D possibly matching TRBD1 (6 bases). With 2 bases removed from V and 1 base from J, the gap between germline ends came to 16 bases. The CDR3 runs 17 residues. Per the germline V gene, CDR1 is MNHEY and CDR2 is SMNVEV (reference sequence). The CDR3 is CASSLPVLGAGTDTQYF. As DNA, the CDR3 is TGTGCCAGCAGTTTACCGGTTTTGGGGGCCGGCACAGATACGCAGTATTTT.

This chain's CDR3 is CASSPERDRKNGNEQFF. DNA of the CDR3: TGTGCCAGCAGTCCAGAAAGGGACAGGAAGAACGGCAATGAGCAGTTCTTC. This chain uses TRBV27 with TRBJ2-1, with 8 bases lining up with TRBD1. CDR1 MNHEY and CDR2 SMNVEV come from the germline V gene (reference sequence). This CDR3 is built from 17 residues. Losses at the gene ends were 5 bases for V and 6 bases for J; bases not matched to a gene: 15.

V and J are TRBV5-1 and TRBJ2-3; no reliable D call. The V gene's germline CDR1 is SGHRS and CDR2 YFSETQ. Trimming shortened V by 1 base and J by 0 bases, and 9 bases separated the two germline ends. This CDR3 comprises 15 residues. CDR3 loop: CASSLPPVSTDTQYF. The CDR3 DNA sequence: TGCGCCAGCAGCTTGCCACCAGTCAGCACAGATACGCAGTATTTT.

This rearrangement joins TRBV5-1 to TRBJ1-2; TRBD1 matches 9 bases. V gave up 4 bases and J gave up 5 bases; unmatched junction bases: 9. CDR3 length: 15 amino acids. The germline gives CDR1 SGHRS, CDR2 YFSETQ. The CDR3 protein is CASSAGTGKAYGYTF. CDR3 nucleotides: TGCGCCAGCAGCGCCGGGACAGGGAAGGCATATGGCTACACCTTC.

This chain links TRBV7-2 with TRBJ2-2; D perhaps matches TRBD2 (6 bases). Per germline, CDR1 SGHTA and CDR2 FQGNSA. CDR3 length equals 14 residues. CDR3 sequence reads: CASMGRSRTGELFF. In nucleotides, the CDR3 is TGTGCTTCAATGGGGAGGTCGAGGACCGGGGAGCTGTTTTTT.